Listed below are T cell receptor beta chains from one sample, sequenced in a study of T cell changes during pregnancy in multiple sclerosis. Sequencing was performed with immunoSEQ multiplex PCR; in TCRdb, only in-frame clones are kept and a portion is missing. Of around 47,000 clones listed, around 96% are singletons. Sequenced material: peripheral blood, taken in the second trimester of pregnancy. The receptors were sampled from a female donor with multiple sclerosis, enrolled in a pregnancy study. Both conserved end residues are part of each CDR3.

v_gene: TRBV7-9; CDR3aa: CASSSRGGLLTGMHGYTF
v_gene: TRBV11-2; CDR3aa: CASSPKTGGNTEAFF
v_gene: TRBV7-2; CDR3aa: CASWGQGAMNTEAFF
v_gene: TRBV5-1; CDR3aa: CASSPPTSGGVGQFF
v_gene: TRBV9; CDR3aa: CASSVSGQETQYF
v_gene: TRBV9; CDR3aa: CASSVGPGWNTEAFF
v_gene: TRBV28; CDR3aa: CASSLGLQGYPPPYNEQFF
v_gene: TRBV15; CDR3aa: CATSRAQDTYEQYF
v_gene: TRBV7-9; CDR3aa: CASSLAGTGGTGFF
v_gene: TRBV5-1; CDR3aa: CASSTQGTQNIQYF
v_gene: TRBV7-3; CDR3aa: CASSLKRTGPPNTDTQYF
v_gene: TRBV7-2; CDR3aa: CASSLVARGATNEKLFF
v_gene: TRBV11-3; CDR3aa: CASSQARSSTDTQYF
v_gene: TRBV19; CDR3aa: CASSPSGTGGIYGYTF
v_gene: TRBV6-6; CDR3aa: CASSYLRGAYEQYF
v_gene: TRBV29-1; CDR3aa: CSVEQGGGYTF
v_gene: TRBV16; CDR3aa: CASSQDRVGVNTEAFF
v_gene: TRBV5-5; CDR3aa: CASQLAGGKTEAFF
v_gene: TRBV14; CDR3aa: CASSQGWAGATDTQYF
v_gene: TRBV23-1; CDR3aa: CASSLPSGTGYHEQYF
v_gene: TRBV28; CDR3aa: CASKEGSNEKLFF
v_gene: TRBV9; CDR3aa: CASSVMQGLGETQYF
v_gene: TRBV5-5; CDR3aa: CASSLAGSTDTQYF
v_gene: TRBV10-3; CDR3aa: CAIRIRDFGANYGYTF
v_gene: TRBV4-1; CDR3aa: CASSQDALNYGYTF
v_gene: TRBV7-2; CDR3aa: CASSLYPGQLVAEAFF
v_gene: TRBV27; CDR3aa: CASTPTGASYEQYF
v_gene: TRBV7-8; CDR3aa: CASSLAGAGARQYF
v_gene: TRBV18; CDR3aa: CASSPGTPKETQYF
v_gene: TRBV6-4; CDR3aa: CASARRGSSYNEQFF
v_gene: TRBV7-9; CDR3aa: CASSFGGLGNEQFF
v_gene: TRBV18; CDR3aa: CASSLDRGPETQYF
v_gene: TRBV11-1; CDR3aa: CASSPDRVRPPMHEQYF
v_gene: TRBV7-2; CDR3aa: CASSLTGGNQPQHF
v_gene: TRBV5-8; CDR3aa: CASSTTGANTEAFF
v_gene: TRBV5-4; CDR3aa: CASSFGPIATPNEAFF
v_gene: TRBV19; CDR3aa: CASTPLKMAGYTGELFF
v_gene: TRBV25-1; CDR3aa: CASSAFKGKGNNEKLFF
v_gene: TRBV4-1; CDR3aa: CASSQDPSVGQFF
v_gene: TRBV5-8; CDR3aa: CASSLSGQGGHEQYF
v_gene: TRBV4-1; CDR3aa: CASSQDAGLDGYTF
v_gene: TRBV10-3; CDR3aa: CAISDRGKSSYEQYF
v_gene: TRBV9; CDR3aa: CASSAIDRDEQYF
v_gene: TRBV19; CDR3aa: CATKGGRAPELFF